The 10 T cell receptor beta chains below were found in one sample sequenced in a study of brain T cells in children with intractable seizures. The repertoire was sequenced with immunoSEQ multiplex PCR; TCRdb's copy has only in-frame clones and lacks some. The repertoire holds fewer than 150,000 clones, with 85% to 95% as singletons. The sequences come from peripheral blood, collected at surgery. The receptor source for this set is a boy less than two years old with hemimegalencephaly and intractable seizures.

CDR3 DNA: TGTGCCAGCAGTTTTTCGGAGAACTACGAGCAGTACTTC. This codes for CASSFSENYEQYF. This chain uses TRBV28 with TRBJ2-7, with D uncertain. Germline loops: CDR1 MDHEN, CDR2 SYDVKM. The CDR3 runs to 13 residues. The germline V and J ends were trimmed by 3 bases and 3 bases, with 9 bases remaining between them.

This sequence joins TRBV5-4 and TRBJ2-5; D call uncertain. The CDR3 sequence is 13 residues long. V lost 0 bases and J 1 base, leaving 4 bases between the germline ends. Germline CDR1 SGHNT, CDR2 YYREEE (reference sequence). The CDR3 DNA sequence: TGTGCCAGCAGCTTGGGCAGCCAAGAGACCCAGTACTTC. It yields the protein CASSLGSQETQYF.

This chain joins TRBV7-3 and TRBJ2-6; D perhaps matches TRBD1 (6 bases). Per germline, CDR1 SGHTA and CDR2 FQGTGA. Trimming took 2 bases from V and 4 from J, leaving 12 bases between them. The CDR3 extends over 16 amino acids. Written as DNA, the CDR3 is TGTGCCAGCAGCTTAGGTGCAGGGGCCGGGGCCAACGTCCTGACTTTC. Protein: CASSLGAGAGANVLTF.

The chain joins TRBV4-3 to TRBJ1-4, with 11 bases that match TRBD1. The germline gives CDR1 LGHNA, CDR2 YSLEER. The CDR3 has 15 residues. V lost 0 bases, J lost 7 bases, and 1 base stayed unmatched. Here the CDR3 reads CASSQDGTGGEKLFF. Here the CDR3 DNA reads TGCGCCAGCAGCCAAGACGGGACAGGGGGTGAAAAACTGTTTTTT.

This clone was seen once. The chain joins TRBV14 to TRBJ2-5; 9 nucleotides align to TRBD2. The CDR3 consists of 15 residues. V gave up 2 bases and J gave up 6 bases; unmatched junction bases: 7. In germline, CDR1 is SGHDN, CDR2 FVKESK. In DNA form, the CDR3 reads TGTGCCAGCAGCCAACTAGCGGGAAATGCGAAGACCCAGTACTTC. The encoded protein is CASSQLAGNAKTQYF.

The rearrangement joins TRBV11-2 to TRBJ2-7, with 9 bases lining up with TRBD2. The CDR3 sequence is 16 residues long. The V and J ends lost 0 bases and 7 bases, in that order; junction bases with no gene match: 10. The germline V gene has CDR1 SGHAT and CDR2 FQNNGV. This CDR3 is CASSLEIGGRAWEQYF. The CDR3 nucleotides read TGTGCCAGCAGCTTAGAAATAGGCGGGAGGGCCTGGGAGCAGTACTTC. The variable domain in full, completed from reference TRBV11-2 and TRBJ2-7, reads EAGVAQSPRYKIIEKRQSVAFWCNPISGHATLYWYQQILGQGPKLLIQFQNNGVVDDSQLPKDRFSAERLKGVDSTLKIQPAKLEDSAVYLCASSLEIGGRAWEQYFGPGTRLTVT.

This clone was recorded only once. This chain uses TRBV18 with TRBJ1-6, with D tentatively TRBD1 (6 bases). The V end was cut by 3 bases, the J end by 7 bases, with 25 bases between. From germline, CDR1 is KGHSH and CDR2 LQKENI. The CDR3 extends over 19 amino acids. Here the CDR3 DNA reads TGTGCCAGCTCACCTAGAGCCCGTTCATCCACGGGGGCGAATTCACCCCTCCACTTT. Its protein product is CASSPRARSSTGANSPLHF.

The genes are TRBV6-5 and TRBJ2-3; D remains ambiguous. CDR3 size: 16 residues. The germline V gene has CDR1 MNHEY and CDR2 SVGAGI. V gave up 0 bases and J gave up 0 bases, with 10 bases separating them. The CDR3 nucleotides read TGTGCCAGCAGTTACTCGTCAGGACCTAGCACAGATACGCAGTATTTT. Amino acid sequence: CASSYSSGPSTDTQYF.

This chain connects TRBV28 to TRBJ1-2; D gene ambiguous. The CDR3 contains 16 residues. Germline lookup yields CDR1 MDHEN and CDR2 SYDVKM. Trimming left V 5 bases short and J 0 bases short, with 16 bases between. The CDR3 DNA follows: TGTGCCAGCAGTATTCGGACCGCCTTAGCTAACTATGGCTACACCTTC. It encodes CASSIRTALANYGYTF.

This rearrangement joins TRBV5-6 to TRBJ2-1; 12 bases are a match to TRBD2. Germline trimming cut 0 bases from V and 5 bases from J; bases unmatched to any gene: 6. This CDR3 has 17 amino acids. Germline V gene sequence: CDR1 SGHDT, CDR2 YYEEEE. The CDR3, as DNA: TGTGCCAGCAGCTTGGCCAGCGGACTAGCGGGGAACAATGAGCAGTTCTTC. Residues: CASSLASGLAGNNEQFF.